This T cell receptor beta chain came from a study of T cells in Graves' hyperthyroidism and ophthalmopathy. RNA transcripts provided the source from which TCR beta CDR3 regions were amplified. Primed by the HTBI set, a first-round RT-PCR was run on the TCR CDR3. TCRdb itself ran the multiplex PCR reads through MiXCR, one entry per CDR3 protein. This table holds around 600,000 distinct CDR3 sequences, roughly 15% found once. Looked up from germline, CDR1 is SGHRS and CDR2 is YFSETQ. V was shortened by 4 bases and J by 1 base, with 11 bases between the two germline ends. There are 14 residues in the CDR3. This clonotype was detected ten times or more.

Sequencing input: blood. The chain has TRBV5-1 and TRBJ1-1; unclear D gene. This TCR was sampled from a woman aged 45-59 years with Graves' ophthalmopathy. This CDR3 is CASSLSYTNTEAFF. CDR3 DNA: TGCGCCAGCAGCCTTTCGTACACGAACACTGAAGCTTTCTTT.